Listed here is a single T cell receptor beta chain. The source of the sample is a study of technical replicates of blood from four donors. Germline V gene sequence: CDR1 MNHEY, CDR2 SVGAGI. The CDR3 is made up of 13 amino acids. Trimming shortened V by 8 bases and J by 0 bases, and 11 bases separated the two germline ends. Libraries were prepared by immunoSEQ multiplex PCR; TCRdb keeps only in-frame clonotypes and omits some of them. The sample records more than 90,000 clones, approximately 95% being singletons. Material for sequencing was T cells isolated from PBMCs. The chain couples TRBV6-5 to TRBJ2-7; TRBD1 is a possible D gene (7 bases). This clonotype originated in a human donor in good health. CDR3 coding DNA: TGTGCCAGCCGACAGGGACTCTCCTACGAGCAGTACTTC. Its protein is CASRQGLSYEQYF.